The 18 T cell receptor beta chains reported below all come from one sample, sequenced in a study of a mutant IDH1 vaccine in newly diagnosed glioma. Profiling relied on immunoSEQ multiplex PCR, and the TCRdb table lists in-frame clones only, not all of them. The sample contains around 70,000 clones, roughly 80% of which appear only once. Time point given: week 35, safety follow-up. Every vaccination contained 300 ug of the mutant IDH1 20-mer peptide and was paired with topical imiquimod. These receptors' targets are unknown. The sample here was PBMCs, taken from a glioma patient whose treatment included an IDH1 peptide vaccine. The receptors were sampled from a man younger than 35 with glioma.

The chain has TRBV4-3 and TRBJ1-2, with a possible D match to TRBD1 (5 bases). Germline V gene sequence: CDR1 LGHNA, CDR2 YSLEER. V was trimmed by 0 bases and J by 8 bases, leaving 13 bases between them. The CDR3 length is 14 residues. Here the CDR3 DNA reads TGCGCCAGCAGCCAAGAATCGACGGGGCGAGGCTACACCTTC. Its protein product is CASSQESTGRGYTF.

The genes are TRBV4-3 and TRBJ2-5; 9 bases line up with TRBD2. V was pared by 4 bases and J by 5 bases, with 11 bases of the junction left unmatched. Looked up from germline, CDR1 is LGHNA and CDR2 is YSLEER. This CDR3 has 16 residues. The CDR3 is CASSPRVSGGGETQYF. CDR3 sequence (DNA): TGCGCCAGCAGCCCTCGGGTTAGCGGGGGCGGGGAGACCCAGTACTTC.

The rearrangement links TRBV11-2 to TRBJ2-7, with D uncertain. The V gene's germline CDR1 is SGHAT and CDR2 FQNNGV. V was pared by 0 bases and J by 6 bases, with 12 bases between. This CDR3 contains 14 residues. The CDR3 DNA sequence: TGTGCCAGCAGCTTAGAACTATACGTTTTCGAGCAGTACTTC. Encoded protein: CASSLELYVFEQYF.

This clone appeared once. The chain is built from TRBV4-1 and TRBJ2-1; possible D gene TRBD1, 5 bases. Per germline, CDR1 MGHRA and CDR2 YSYEKL. The length of the CDR3 is 15 residues. Trimming took off 3 bases at V and 5 bases at J, with 14 bases between the two ends. CDR3 sequence: CASSQQPGFDNEQFF. The CDR3 DNA sequence: TGCGCCAGCAGCCAGCAGCCAGGGTTTGACAATGAGCAGTTCTTC.

This chain links TRBV18 with TRBJ1-1; tentatively, D is TRBD1 (6 bases). The CDR3 runs to 18 residues. Per germline, CDR1 KGHSH and CDR2 LQKENI. The V gene lost 3 bases and the J gene lost 0 bases, with 20 bases spanning the gap. CDR3 residues: CASSPLDARGPMNTEAFF. CDR3 sequence (DNA): TGTGCCAGCTCACCGTTGGACGCCCGGGGGCCCATGAACACTGAAGCTTTCTTT.

This chain links TRBV18 with TRBJ1-1, with D possibly matching TRBD1 (6 bases). The CDR3 length is 15 residues. The germline gives CDR1 KGHSH, CDR2 LQKENI. V was shortened by 2 bases and J by 3 bases, with 13 bases between the two germline ends. CDR3 sequence (DNA): TGTGCCAGCTCACCAGATACAGGGTTTGACACTGAAGCTTTCTTT. Amino acid sequence: CASSPDTGFDTEAFF.

This rearrangement joins TRBV4-3 to TRBJ2-7; D not certain. Trimming took off 1 base at V and 4 bases at J, with 8 bases between the two ends. This CDR3 spans 13 amino acids. The germline CDR1 and CDR2 sequences are LGHNA and YSLEER. In nucleotides, the CDR3 is TGCGCCAGCAGCCAAGCCGCCGGGTACGAGCAGTACTTC. It translates to CASSQAAGYEQYF.

This clone was seen a handful of times. V usage is TRBV2 and J usage is TRBJ1-1, with D perhaps matching TRBD1 (6 bases). The CDR3 loop spans 13 amino acids. The V and J ends lost 7 bases and 5 bases respectively, with 14 bases between them. The germline V gene encodes CDR1 SNHLY and CDR2 FYNNEI. CDR3 nucleotide sequence: TGTGCCAGCATACGGACAGAAGGGACTGAAGCTTTCTTT. Translating it yields CASIRTEGTEAFF. The whole variable domain, filled in from reference TRBV2 and TRBJ1-1, reads EPEVTQTPSHQVTQMGQEVILRCVPISNHLYFYWYRQILGQKVEFLVSFYNNEISEKSEIFDDQFSVERPDGSNFTLKIRSTKLEDSAMYFCASIRTEGTEAFFGQGTRLTVV.

This clone has only a few counts. The V call is TRBV13, the J call TRBJ1-1, with D tentatively TRBD1 (6 bases). CDR1 PRHDT and CDR2 FYEKMQ come from the germline V gene (reference sequence). This CDR3 is 13 amino acids long. V lost 4 bases and J 8 bases, leaving 14 bases between the germline ends. The CDR3 DNA reads TGTGCCAGCAGCTCCAGGGGCAGGGTAGAAGCTTTCTTT. Protein product: CASSSRGRVEAFF.

V usage is TRBV18 and J usage is TRBJ2-3; 7 bases agree with TRBD2. V lost 3 bases and J lost 2; bases outside the gene matches: 11. From germline, CDR1 is KGHSH and CDR2 LQKENI. This CDR3 spans 17 amino acids. DNA for the CDR3: TGTGCCAGCTCACCTGCGGCAGCGGGGCCTCACACAGATACGCAGTATTTT. Amino acid sequence: CASSPAAAGPHTDTQYF.

Only one count was recorded for this clone. CDR3 DNA sequence: TGTGCCAGCAGTTTACCCCTAAAGGAGTACGAGCAGTACTTC. Protein product: CASSLPLKEYEQYF. This rearrangement joins TRBV28 to TRBJ2-7; D is unclear. The germline V and J ends were trimmed by 2 bases and 4 bases, with 12 bases remaining between them. Germline V lookup: CDR1 MDHEN, CDR2 SYDVKM. The length of the CDR3 is 14 residues. Variable domain in full (rest from reference TRBV28 and TRBJ2-7): DVKVTQSSRYLVKRTGEKVFLECVQDMDHENMFWYRQDPGLGLRLIYFSYDVKMKEKGDIPEGYSVSREKKERFSLILESASTNQTSMYLCASSLPLKEYEQYFGPGTRLTVT.

The chain couples TRBV6-5 to TRBJ1-4; the D gene is possibly TRBD1 (5 bases). Germline V gene data show CDR1 as MNHEY and CDR2 as SVGAGI. The V gene lost 0 bases and the J gene lost 8 bases, with 13 bases spanning the gap. CDR3 length: 15 residues. The CDR3 reads CASSYSSSGGEKLFF. The CDR3 DNA reads TGTGCCAGCAGTTACTCGAGCAGCGGGGGGGAAAAACTGTTTTTT.

The chain links TRBV27 to TRBJ1-2; TRBD1 is a possible D gene (5 bases). Germline V gene sequence: CDR1 MNHEY, CDR2 SMNVEV (reference sequence). The CDR3 sequence is 14 residues long. The V and J ends lost 4 bases and 3 bases respectively, with 12 bases between them. The CDR3: CASSSGMNHYGYTF. The CDR3, as DNA: TGTGCCAGCAGTTCAGGGATGAATCACTATGGCTACACCTTC.

This chain links TRBV4-3 with TRBJ2-2; D is possibly TRBD1 or TRBD2 (6 bases each). Germline V gene sequence: CDR1 LGHNA, CDR2 YSLEER. The length of the CDR3 is 14 residues. V lost 4 bases and J 5 bases, leaving 11 bases between the germline ends. For the CDR3, the DNA is TGCGCCAGCAGCCGGGGGGCTGGGACCGGGGAGCTGTTTTTT. This codes for CASSRGAGTGELFF.

This chain links TRBV11-2 with TRBJ2-1; tentative D call: TRBD1 (5 bases). The germline V gene has CDR1 SGHAT and CDR2 FQNNGV. The V gene lost 1 base and the J gene lost 3 bases, with 10 bases spanning the gap. The CDR3 sequence is 15 residues long. The CDR3 sequence: CASSLAQGGYNEQFF. CDR3 sequence (DNA): TGTGCCAGCAGCTTAGCCCAGGGTGGCTACAATGAGCAGTTCTTC.

The chain couples TRBV4-3 to TRBJ1-2; the match to TRBD1 covers 9 bases. After removal of 0 bases from V and 4 bases from J, the junction contained 6 bases not matched to a gene. The germline V gene has CDR1 LGHNA and CDR2 YSLEER. This CDR3 contains 16 residues. The CDR3 loop is CASSQEITGGAYGYTF. The CDR3 nucleotides are TGCGCCAGCAGCCAAGAGATAACAGGGGGCGCCTATGGCTACACCTTC.

The chain employs TRBV28 and TRBJ1-2; D gene uncertain. CDR1 MDHEN and CDR2 SYDVKM come from the germline V gene. V lost 3 bases and J 4 bases, leaving 15 bases between the germline ends. The CDR3 totals 15 residues. CDR3 loop: CASSFRVIKGYGYTF. The CDR3 nucleotides are TGTGCCAGCAGTTTCCGGGTAATTAAGGGCTATGGCTACACCTTC.

As concerns this clone: The same CDR3 can be traced to other DNA sequences in this sample. This chain connects TRBV19 to TRBJ1-1; maybe TRBD1 (5 bases). This CDR3 has 13 amino acids. Trimming took 3 bases from V and 5 from J, leaving 10 bases between them. CDR1 and CDR2 from the germline V gene are LNHDA and SQIVND (reference sequence). As DNA, the CDR3 is TGTGCCAGTAGTATCGGGGGTGGAACTGAAGCTTTCTTT. Translating it yields CASSIGGGTEAFF. Combining the CDR3 with reference TRBV19 and TRBJ1-1 gives the whole variable domain DGGITQSPKYLFRKEGQNVTLSCEQNLNHDAMYWYRQDPGQGLRLIYYSQIVNDFQKGDIAEGYSVSREKKESFPLTVTSAQKNPTAFYLCASSIGGGTEAFFGQGTRLTVV.